This T cell receptor beta chain was captured by sequencing in a study of Graves' ophthalmopathy and Graves' hyperthyroidism listed by TCRdb under 2018. Regarding the complete study: Hyperthyroidism was defined as stable when no progression to ophthalmopathy occurred within 18 months of follow-up. The independent validation cohort included about 19 hyperthyroidism patients plus 17 patients who later progressed from hyperthyroidism to ophthalmopathy. To explore V-J signatures that separate ophthalmopathy from hyperthyroidism, a discovery set of about a hundred patients was enrolled, consisting of about 43 with ophthalmopathy and around 57 with stable hyperthyroidism. TCR beta repertoire signatures were used to distinguish Graves' ophthalmopathy from Graves' hyperthyroidism and to predict progression to ophthalmopathy. In total, around 130 blood samples were TCR-sequenced: 40 to 45 ophthalmopathy, some 75 hyperthyroidism and some 17 hyperthyroidism-to-ophthalmopathy patients. In roughly six hyperthyroidism patients, the T-cell repertoires found in thyroid tissue were compared with those found in blood. Following sample collection, hyperthyroidism patients were given methimazole at a starting dose of 30 mg daily, and ophthalmopathy patients were given high-dose intravenous methylprednisolone.

Hyperthyroidism patients were newly diagnosed, with disease duration under 2 months, and aged 18 to 65 years. Anyone with other autoimmune diseases, uncontrolled infections, pregnancy or lactation was excluded from the study. Diagnosis relied on clinical symptoms, serum thyroxine, TRAb, thyroid ultrasound and orbital computed tomography. Total RNA was extracted using Trizol reagent, and RNA quality was checked on an Agilent 2100 Bioanalyzer. Looking up the germline V gene (reference sequence) yields CDR1 MNHEY and CDR2 SMNVEV. Inclusive of the bounding cysteine and phenylalanine, the CDR3 is 13 residues long. Kept here is only the CDR3 DNA, which spans 39 bases and is read in frame from base 1. V is clipped by 5 bases and J by 4 bases, and the sequence between their germline boundaries is 11 bases long. This clonotype showed up just a few times. This clone's antigen is unknown. No base-level quality is on record; no much larger clone is a single base apart.

For repertoire sequencing, the TCR beta CDR3 regions were amplified from RNA transcripts. The first round of RT-PCR was done with HTBI primers and the Qiagen OneStep RT-PCR kit, and was followed by a second round of multiplex PCR, then size selection and purification. The libraries underwent paired-end sequencing with 100 bp reads on an Illumina HiSeq2000. The authors' analysis ran thus. SOAPnuke was used to process the reads, throwing out any read that had adapters, had uncalled bases, had a mean Phred below 15, or lacked an exact constant-primer or identifier match. COPE v1.2.5 was used to merge high-quality paired reads. Each unique nucleotide sequence was defined as a clonotype, and clonotypes were aligned to IMGT TRB V, D and J references with MiTCR v1.1. Only V-J combinations with frequency above 0.0001 were analysed, covering approximately 99% of repertoires. For each V-J combination, a TCR clonal expansion and chaos score was defined as F50 clonal expansion divided by the chaos observed in the TCRdist matrix. Features were reduced by Welch's t-statistics and random forest to over ten V-J combinations, which fed a naive Bayes classifier. Thyroid-blood repertoire similarity was quantified with the Morisita-Horn index. TCRdb redid the processing of the public reads, applying fastp at Q25 and MiXCR, and retained in-frame beta chains. Merged by CDR3 protein, the rows form single entries marked with the most common genes and DNA. TCRdb's processing, not the authors', yielded these V and J calls. In this sample the table shows 560,000 or so distinct CDR3 sequences, under 40% of which occur a single time. Over 3.5% of the sample is taken by the ten largest.

The paper as a whole reports these results and caveats: Ophthalmopathy was separated from stable hyperthyroidism by the 13-signature model with around 88% sensitivity and 81% to 84% specificity in cross-validation and with 80%/75% in the test set. Among expanded thyroid clonotypes with frequency above 0.001, most also showed up in blood, which suggests that blood repertoires may reflect the thyroid immune response. Sample size was not predetermined statistically, and investigators were not blinded to group allocation. In validation, the model predicted ophthalmopathy progression with 70.59% sensitivity and about 77% specificity; some 13 predicted patients were CT-confirmed with GO in a median of about 6.2 months.

The sequence was obtained from an adult man with Graves' hyperthyroidism. Recombination joined TRBV27 with TRBJ1-1; the D gene assignment is ambiguous. The sample comprised peripheral blood or thyroid tissue (not recorded which). At the DNA level, the sequence is TGTGCCAGCAGTACAAATCTGGGCACTGAAGCTTTCTTT. The resulting protein is CASSTNLGTEAFF.